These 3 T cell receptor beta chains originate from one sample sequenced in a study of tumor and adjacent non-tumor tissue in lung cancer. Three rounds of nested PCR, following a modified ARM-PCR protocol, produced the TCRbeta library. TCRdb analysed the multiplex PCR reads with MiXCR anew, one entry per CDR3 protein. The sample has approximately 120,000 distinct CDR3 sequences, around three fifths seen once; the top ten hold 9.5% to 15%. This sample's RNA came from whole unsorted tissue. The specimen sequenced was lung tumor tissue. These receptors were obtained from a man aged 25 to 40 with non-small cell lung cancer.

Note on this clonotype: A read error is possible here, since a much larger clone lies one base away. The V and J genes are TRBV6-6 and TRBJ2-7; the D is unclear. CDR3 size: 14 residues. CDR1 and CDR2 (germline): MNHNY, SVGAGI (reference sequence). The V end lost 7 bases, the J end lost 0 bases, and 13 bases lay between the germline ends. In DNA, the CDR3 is TGTGCCAGCATTTCCCGGGTCAGCTCCTACGAGCAGTACTTC. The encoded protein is CASISRVSSYEQYF.

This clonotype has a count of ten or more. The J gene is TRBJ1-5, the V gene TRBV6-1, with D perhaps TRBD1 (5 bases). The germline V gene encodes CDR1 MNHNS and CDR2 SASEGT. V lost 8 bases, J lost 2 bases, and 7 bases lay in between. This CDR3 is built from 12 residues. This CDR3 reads CASAGRNQPQHF. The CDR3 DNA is TGTGCCAGCGCAGGGCGCAATCAGCCCCAGCATTTT.

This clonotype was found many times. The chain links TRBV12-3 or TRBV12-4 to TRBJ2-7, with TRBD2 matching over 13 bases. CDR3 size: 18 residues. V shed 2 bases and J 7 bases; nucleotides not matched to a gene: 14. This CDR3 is CASSLLLAGGRTSWEQYF. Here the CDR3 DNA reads TGTGCCAGCAGTTTATTACTAGCGGGAGGGAGGACCTCTTGGGAGCAGTACTTC.